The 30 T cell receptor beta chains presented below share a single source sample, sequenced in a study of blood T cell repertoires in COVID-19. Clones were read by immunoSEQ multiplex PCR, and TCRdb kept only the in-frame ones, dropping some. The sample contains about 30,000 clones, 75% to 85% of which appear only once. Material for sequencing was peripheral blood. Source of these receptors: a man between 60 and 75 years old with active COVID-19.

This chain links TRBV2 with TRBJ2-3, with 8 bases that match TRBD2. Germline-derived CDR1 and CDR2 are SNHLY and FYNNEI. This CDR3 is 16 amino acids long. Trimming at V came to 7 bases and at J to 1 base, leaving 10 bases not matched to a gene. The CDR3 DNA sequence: TGTGCCAGCAACCCCCTGCGAGCGGGAGGCACAGATACGCAGTATTTT. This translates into CASNPLRAGGTDTQYF.

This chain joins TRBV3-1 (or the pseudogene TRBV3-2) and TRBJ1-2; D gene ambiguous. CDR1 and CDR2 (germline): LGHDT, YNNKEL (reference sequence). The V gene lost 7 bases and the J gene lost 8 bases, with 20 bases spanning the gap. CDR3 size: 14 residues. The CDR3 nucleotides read TGTGCCAGCACCCCCGGAGGGAGGATTGGCGGCTACACCTTC. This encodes CASTPGGRIGGYTF.

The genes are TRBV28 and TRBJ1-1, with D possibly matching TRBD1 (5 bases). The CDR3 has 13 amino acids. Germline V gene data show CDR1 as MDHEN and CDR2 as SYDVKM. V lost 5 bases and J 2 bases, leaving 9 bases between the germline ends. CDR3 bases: TGTGCCAGCAGTGTCAGGGTTAACACTGAAGCTTTCTTT. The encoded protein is CASSVRVNTEAFF.

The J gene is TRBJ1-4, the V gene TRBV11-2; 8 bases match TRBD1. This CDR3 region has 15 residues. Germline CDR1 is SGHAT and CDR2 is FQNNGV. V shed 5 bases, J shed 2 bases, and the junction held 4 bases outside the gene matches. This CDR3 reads CASSIRTGTNEKLFF. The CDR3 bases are TGTGCCAGCAGCATCCGGACAGGGACTAATGAAAAACTGTTTTTT.

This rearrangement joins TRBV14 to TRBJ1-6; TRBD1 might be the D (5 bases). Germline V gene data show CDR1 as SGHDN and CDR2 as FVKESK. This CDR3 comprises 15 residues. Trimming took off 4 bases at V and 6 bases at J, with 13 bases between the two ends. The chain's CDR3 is CASSPRGNFNSPLHF. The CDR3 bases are TGTGCCAGCAGCCCCCGGGGGAATTTTAATTCACCCCTCCACTTT.

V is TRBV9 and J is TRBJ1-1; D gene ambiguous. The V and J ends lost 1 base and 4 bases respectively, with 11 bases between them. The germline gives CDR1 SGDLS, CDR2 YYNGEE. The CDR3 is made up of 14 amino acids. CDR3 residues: CASSVRQRGTEAFF. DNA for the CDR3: TGTGCCAGCAGCGTACGCCAGCGCGGCACTGAAGCTTTCTTT.

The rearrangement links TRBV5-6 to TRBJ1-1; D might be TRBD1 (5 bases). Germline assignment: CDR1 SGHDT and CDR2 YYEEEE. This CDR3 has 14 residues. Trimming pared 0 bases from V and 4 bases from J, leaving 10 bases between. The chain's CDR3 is CASSLVAGGTEAFF. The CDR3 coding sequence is TGTGCCAGCAGCTTGGTTGCGGGGGGCACTGAAGCTTTCTTT.

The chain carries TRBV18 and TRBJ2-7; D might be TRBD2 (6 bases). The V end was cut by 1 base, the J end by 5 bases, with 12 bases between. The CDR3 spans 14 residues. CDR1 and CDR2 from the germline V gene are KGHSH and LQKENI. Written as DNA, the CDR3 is TGTGCCAGCTCACCACTTGGACTAACAGACGAGCAGTACTTC. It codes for CASSPLGLTDEQYF.

CDR3 DNA sequence: TGTGCCACCAGTGATTGGGACTCGAACAATGAGCAGTTCTTC. As protein: CATSDWDSNNEQFF. The chain recombines TRBV24-1 with TRBJ2-1; maybe TRBD2 (6 bases). The CDR3 extends over 14 amino acids. The V end was cut by 2 bases, the J end by 5 bases, with 9 bases between. The germline V gene encodes CDR1 KGHDR and CDR2 SFDVKD.

The CDR3 DNA sequence: TGTGCCAGCAGCCTACTAGCGGGAGTCGGGTACGAGCAGTACGTC. Protein sequence: CASSLLAGVGYEQYV. The rearrangement joins TRBV2 to TRBJ2-7; the match to TRBD2 covers 11 bases. V dropped 6 bases and J dropped 4; count of bases not matched to a gene: 8. Germline V gene lookup returns CDR1 SNHLY and CDR2 FYNNEI. The CDR3 contains 15 residues.

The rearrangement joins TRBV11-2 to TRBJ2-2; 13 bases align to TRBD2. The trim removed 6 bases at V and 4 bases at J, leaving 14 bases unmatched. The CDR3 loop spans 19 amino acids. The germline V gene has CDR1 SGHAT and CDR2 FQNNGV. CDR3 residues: CASRTPGLAGWVGTGELFF. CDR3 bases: TGTGCCAGCAGAACACCGGGACTAGCGGGATGGGTGGGCACCGGGGAGCTGTTTTTT.

This chain's CDR3 is CASSQRTGGSYEQYF. The CDR3 bases are TGTGCCAGCTCACAACGGACAGGGGGCTCCTACGAGCAGTACTTC. The gene calls are TRBV18 and TRBJ2-7; 10 bases agree with TRBD1. The germline V gene encodes CDR1 KGHSH and CDR2 LQKENI. The CDR3 spans 15 residues. Unmatched junction bases numbered 3, after V lost 4 bases and J lost 0 bases.

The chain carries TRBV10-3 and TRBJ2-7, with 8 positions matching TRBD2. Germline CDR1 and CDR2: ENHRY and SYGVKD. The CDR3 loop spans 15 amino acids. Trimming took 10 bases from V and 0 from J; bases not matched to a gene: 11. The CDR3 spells CATKYGLAGSYEQYF. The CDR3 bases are TGTGCCACAAAGTATGGGCTAGCGGGCTCCTACGAGCAGTACTTC.

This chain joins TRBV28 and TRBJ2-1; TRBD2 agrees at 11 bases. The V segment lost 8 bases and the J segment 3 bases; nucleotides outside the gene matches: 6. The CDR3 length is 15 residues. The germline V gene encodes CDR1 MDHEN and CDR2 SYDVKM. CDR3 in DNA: TGTGCCAGCGTCGTAGCGGGAGGGAACTACAATGAGCAGTTCTTC. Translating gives CASVVAGGNYNEQFF.

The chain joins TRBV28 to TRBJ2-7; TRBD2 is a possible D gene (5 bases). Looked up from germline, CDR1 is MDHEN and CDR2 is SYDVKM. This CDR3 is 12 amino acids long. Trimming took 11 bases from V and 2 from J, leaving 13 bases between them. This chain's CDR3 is CAVSRDTYEQYF. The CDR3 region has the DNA TGTGCCGTTTCTCGGGATACCTACGAGCAGTACTTC.

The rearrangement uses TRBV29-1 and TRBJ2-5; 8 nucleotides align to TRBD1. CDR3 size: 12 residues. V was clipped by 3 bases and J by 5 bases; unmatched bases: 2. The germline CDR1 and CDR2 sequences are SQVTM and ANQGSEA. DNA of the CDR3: TGCAGCGTTGATGACAGGGGTGAGACCCAGTACTTC. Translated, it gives CSVDDRGETQYF.

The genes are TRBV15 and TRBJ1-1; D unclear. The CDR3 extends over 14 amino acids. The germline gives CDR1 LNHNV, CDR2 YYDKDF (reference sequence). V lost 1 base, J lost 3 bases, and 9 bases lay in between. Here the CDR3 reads CATSRAGFDTEAFF. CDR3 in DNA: TGTGCCACCAGCAGAGCAGGATTTGACACTGAAGCTTTCTTT.

CDR3 in amino acids: CASSSPGRAYEQYF. The CDR3 DNA sequence: TGTGCCAGCAGCTCCCCCGGGAGGGCCTACGAGCAGTACTTC. This chain links TRBV7-8 with TRBJ2-7; TRBD2 matches at 8 bases. Germline CDR1 reads SGHVS; CDR2 reads FQNEAQ. J lost 2 bases, V lost 4 bases, and 4 bases had no gene match. The CDR3 has 14 residues. The whole variable domain, filled in from reference TRBV7-8 and TRBJ2-7, reads GAGVSQSPRYKVAKRGQDVALRCDPISGHVSLFWYQQALGQGPEFLTYFQNEAQLDKSGLPSDRFFAERPEGSVSTLKIQRTQQEDSAVYLCASSSPGRAYEQYFGPGTRLTVT.

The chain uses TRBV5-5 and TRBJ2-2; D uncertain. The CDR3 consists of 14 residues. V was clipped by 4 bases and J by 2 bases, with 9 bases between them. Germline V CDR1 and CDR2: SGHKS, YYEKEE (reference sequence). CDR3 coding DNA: TGTGCCAGCAGCCAGGAAGGAAACACCGGGGAGCTGTTTTTT. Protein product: CASSQEGNTGELFF.

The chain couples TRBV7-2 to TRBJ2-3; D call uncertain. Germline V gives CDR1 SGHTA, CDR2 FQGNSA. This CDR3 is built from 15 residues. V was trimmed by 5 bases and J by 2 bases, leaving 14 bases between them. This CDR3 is CASSPRFGNTDTQYF. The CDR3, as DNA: TGTGCCAGCAGCCCGAGGTTCGGTAACACAGATACGCAGTATTTT.

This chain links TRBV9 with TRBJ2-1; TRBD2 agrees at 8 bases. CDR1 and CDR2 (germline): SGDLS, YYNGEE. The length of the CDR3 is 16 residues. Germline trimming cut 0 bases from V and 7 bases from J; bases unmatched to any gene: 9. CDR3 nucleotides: TGTGCCAGCAGCGTAGAAGCGGGAGTATGGAGGAATGAGCAGTTCTTC. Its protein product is CASSVEAGVWRNEQFF.

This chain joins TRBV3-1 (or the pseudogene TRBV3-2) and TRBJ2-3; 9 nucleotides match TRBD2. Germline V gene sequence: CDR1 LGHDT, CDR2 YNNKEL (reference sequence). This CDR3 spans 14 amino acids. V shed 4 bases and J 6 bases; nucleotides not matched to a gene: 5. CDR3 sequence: CASSPRLAEDTQYF. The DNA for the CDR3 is TGTGCCAGCAGCCCTCGACTAGCGGAGGATACGCAGTATTTT.

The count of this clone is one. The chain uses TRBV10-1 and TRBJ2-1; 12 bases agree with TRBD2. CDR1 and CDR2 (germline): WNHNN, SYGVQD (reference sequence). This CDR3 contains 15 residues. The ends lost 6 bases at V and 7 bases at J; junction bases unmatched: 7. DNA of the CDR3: TGCGCCAGCAGCGGACTAGCGGGAACATGGAATGAGCAGTTCTTC. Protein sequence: CASSGLAGTWNEQFF.

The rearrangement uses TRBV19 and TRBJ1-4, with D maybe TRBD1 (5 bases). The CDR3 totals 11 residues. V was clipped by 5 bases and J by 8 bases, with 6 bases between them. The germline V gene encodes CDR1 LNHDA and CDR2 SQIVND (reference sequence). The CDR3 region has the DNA TGTGCCAGTAGTTGGACAGAAAAACTGTTTTTT. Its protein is CASSWTEKLFF.

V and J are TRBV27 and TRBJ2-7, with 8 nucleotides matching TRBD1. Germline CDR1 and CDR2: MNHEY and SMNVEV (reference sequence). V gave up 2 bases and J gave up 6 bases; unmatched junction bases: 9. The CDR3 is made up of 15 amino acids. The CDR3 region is CASSLTGTGLIEQYF. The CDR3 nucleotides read TGTGCCAGCAGTTTAACCGGGACAGGTCTCATCGAGCAGTACTTC.

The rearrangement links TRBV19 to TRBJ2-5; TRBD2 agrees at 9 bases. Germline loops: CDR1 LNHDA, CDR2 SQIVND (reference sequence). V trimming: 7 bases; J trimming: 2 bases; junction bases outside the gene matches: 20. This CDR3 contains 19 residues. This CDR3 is CASTQESRLAGRKQETQYF. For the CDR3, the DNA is TGTGCCAGTACCCAAGAAAGTCGGCTAGCGGGAAGGAAGCAAGAGACCCAGTACTTC. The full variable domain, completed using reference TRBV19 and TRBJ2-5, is DGGITQSPKYLFRKEGQNVTLSCEQNLNHDAMYWYRQDPGQGLRLIYYSQIVNDFQKGDIAEGYSVSREKKESFPLTVTSAQKNPTAFYLCASTQESRLAGRKQETQYFGPGTRLLVL.

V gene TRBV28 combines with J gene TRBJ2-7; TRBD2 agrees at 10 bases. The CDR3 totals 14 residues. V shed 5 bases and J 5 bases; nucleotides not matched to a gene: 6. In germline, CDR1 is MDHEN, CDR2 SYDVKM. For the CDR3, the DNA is TGTGCCAGCAGTAGCCTAGCGGGAGTGAACGAGCAGTACTTC. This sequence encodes CASSSLAGVNEQYF.

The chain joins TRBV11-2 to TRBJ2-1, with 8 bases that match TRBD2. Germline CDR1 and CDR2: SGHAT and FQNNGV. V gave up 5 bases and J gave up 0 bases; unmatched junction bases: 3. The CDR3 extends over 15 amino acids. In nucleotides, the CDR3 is TGTGCCAGCAGCCCCACTAGCGGCTCCTACAATGAGCAGTTCTTC. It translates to CASSPTSGSYNEQFF.

The CDR3 sequence is CASSPLNSEGETQYF. DNA for the CDR3: TGTGCCAGCTCACCACTCAATTCTGAGGGAGAGACCCAGTACTTC. The J gene is TRBJ2-5, the V gene TRBV18; TRBD2 is a possible D gene (5 bases). The germline V gene has CDR1 KGHSH and CDR2 LQKENI. V was clipped by 1 base and J by 4 bases, with 13 bases between them. The CDR3 loop spans 15 amino acids. The variable domain in full, completed from reference TRBV18 and TRBJ2-5, reads NAGVMQNPRHLVRRRGQEARLRCSPMKGHSHVYWYRQLPEEGLKFMVYLQKENIIDESGMPKERFSAEFPKEGPSILRIQQVVRGDSAAYFCASSPLNSEGETQYFGPGTRLLVL.

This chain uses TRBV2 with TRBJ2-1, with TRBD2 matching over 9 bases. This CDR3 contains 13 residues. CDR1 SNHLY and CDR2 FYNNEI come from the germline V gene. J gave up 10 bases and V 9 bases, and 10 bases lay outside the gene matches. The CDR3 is CARPGAGGLEQFF. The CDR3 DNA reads TGTGCCAGACCCGGGGCGGGAGGGCTCGAGCAGTTCTTC.